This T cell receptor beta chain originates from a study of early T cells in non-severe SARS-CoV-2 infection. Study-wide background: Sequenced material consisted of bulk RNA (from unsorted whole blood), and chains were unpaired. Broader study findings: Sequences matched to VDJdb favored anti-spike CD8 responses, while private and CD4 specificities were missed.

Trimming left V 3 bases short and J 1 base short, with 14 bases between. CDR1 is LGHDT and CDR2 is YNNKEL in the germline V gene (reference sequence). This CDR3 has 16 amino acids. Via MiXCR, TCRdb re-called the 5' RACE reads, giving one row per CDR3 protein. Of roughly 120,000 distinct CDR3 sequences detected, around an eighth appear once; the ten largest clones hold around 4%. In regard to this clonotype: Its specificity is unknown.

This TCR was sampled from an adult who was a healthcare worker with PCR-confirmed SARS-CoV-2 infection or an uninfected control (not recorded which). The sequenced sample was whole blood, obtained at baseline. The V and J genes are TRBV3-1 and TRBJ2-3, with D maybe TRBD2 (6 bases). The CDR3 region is CASSQRRWRGTDTQYF. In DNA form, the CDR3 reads TGTGCCAGCAGCCAGAGGCGGTGGAGGGGCACAGATACGCAGTATTTT.